Below are 15 T cell receptor beta chains sequenced from a single sample in a study of blood T cell repertoires in COVID-19 (TCRdb year 2020). Library preparation employed the immunoSEQ multiplex PCR assay. TCRdb re-hosts the immuneACCESS table, in-frame sequences only. Its copies lack some clones; in the studies checked, an unresolved V gene accounts for under half of them, and the cause for the rest is not known. The sample has tens of thousands of clones on record, roughly 84% of them singletons. Of the sample, approximately 15% is held by the ten largest clones. Sequenced input: peripheral blood. Receptors originate from a woman in her 70s with acute or convalescent COVID-19.

This chain links TRBV11-2 with TRBJ2-3; D perhaps matches TRBD2 (6 bases). This CDR3 region has 14 residues. The V end lost 6 bases, the J end lost 3 bases, and 13 bases lay between the germline ends. Looked up from germline, CDR1 is SGHAT and CDR2 is FQNNGV. The CDR3 nucleotides are TGTGCCAGCAGACGAACCCTAGCGACAGATACGCAGTATTTT. The encoded protein is CASRRTLATDTQYF.

This sequence joins TRBV5-1 and TRBJ2-1, with TRBD1 identical over 12 bases. The CDR3 has 16 amino acids. Germline CDR1 and CDR2: SGHRS and YFSETQ. V lost 1 base to trimming and J lost 9 bases; unmatched junction nucleotides: 8. The CDR3 loop is CASSLQPGQGAGEQFF. Here the CDR3 DNA reads TGCGCCAGCAGCTTGCAGCCGGGACAGGGGGCCGGTGAGCAGTTCTTC.

This clone was recorded at least ten times. The chain employs TRBV28 and TRBJ2-5; D gene uncertain. The V and J ends lost 6 bases and 13 bases respectively, with 15 bases between them. This CDR3 comprises 11 residues. The V gene's germline CDR1 is MDHEN and CDR2 SYDVKM. CDR3 loop: CASSTSAVPYF. In DNA, the CDR3 is TGTGCCAGCAGCACGTCGGCGGTACCGTACTTC.

In DNA, the CDR3 is TGTGCCAGCAGCCAGGGACTGAGATACGAGCAGTACGTC. Translated, it gives CASSQGLRYEQYV. This sequence joins TRBV6-6 and TRBJ2-7; D is possibly TRBD2 (6 bases). The V gene's germline CDR1 is MNHNY and CDR2 SVGAGI (reference sequence). V was shortened by 6 bases and J by 4 bases, with 13 bases between the two germline ends. The CDR3 runs 13 residues.

The chain employs TRBV30 and TRBJ1-2, with D hard to call. V was cut by 0 bases and J by 5 bases, with 4 bases left in between. CDR1 is GTSNPN and CDR2 is SVGIG in the germline V gene (reference sequence). The CDR3 loop spans 11 amino acids. The chain's CDR3 is CAWSVGYGYTF. CDR3 in DNA: TGTGCCTGGAGTGTCGGGTATGGCTACACCTTC.

The V gene is TRBV7-9, the J gene TRBJ1-3; D gene ambiguous. Germline assignment: CDR1 SEHNR and CDR2 FQNEAQ (reference sequence). The CDR3 runs to 14 residues. Trimming took off 5 bases at V and 4 bases at J, with 12 bases between the two ends. As DNA, the CDR3 is TGTGCCAGCAGCGAACCTAGGCTGGGAAACACCATATATTTT. This codes for CASSEPRLGNTIYF.

The CDR3 spells CAWSVRRGGMNTEAFF. In DNA, the CDR3 is TGTGCCTGGAGTGTACGACGGGGGGGAATGAACACTGAAGCTTTCTTT. V gene TRBV30 combines with J gene TRBJ1-1, with D tentatively TRBD1 (5 bases). This CDR3 is 16 amino acids long. Germline loops: CDR1 GTSNPN, CDR2 SVGIG (reference sequence). The V and J ends lost 0 bases and 0 bases respectively, with 14 bases between them. Looking up the rest from reference TRBV30 and TRBJ1-1 gives the full variable domain: SQTIHQWPATLVQPVGSPLSLECTVEGTSNPNLYWYRQAAGRGLQLLFYSVGIGQISSEVPQNLSASRPQDRQFILSSKKLLLSDSGFYLCAWSVRRGGMNTEAFFGQGTRLTVV.

The V and J genes are TRBV15 and TRBJ2-3; 8 bases fit TRBD2. V was clipped by 6 bases and J by 4 bases; unmatched bases: 3. The germline gives CDR1 LNHNV, CDR2 YYDKDF (reference sequence). The CDR3 extends over 13 amino acids. In DNA, the CDR3 is TGTGCCACCAGTAGCGGGGACGCAGATACGCAGTATTTT. Translating it yields CATSSGDADTQYF.

The V and J genes are TRBV30 and TRBJ2-6; a weak D match, TRBD2 (5 bases). Germline V gene data show CDR1 as GTSNPN and CDR2 as SVGIG (reference sequence). This CDR3 region has 23 residues. Trimming cost V 0 bases and J 0 bases, with 30 bases left between them. This CDR3 reads CAWSVRGRPNIPQYASGANVLTF. The CDR3 nucleotides read TGTGCCTGGAGTGTACGGGGTCGTCCAAACATTCCCCAGTATGCCTCTGGGGCCAACGTCCTGACTTTC.

The rearrangement joins TRBV7-7 to TRBJ2-2; weak D call: TRBD1 (5 bases). Germline-derived CDR1 and CDR2 are SSHAT and FNYEAQ (reference sequence). The CDR3 loop spans 13 amino acids. Trimming stripped 3 bases from V and 3 bases from J, with 5 bases between. Written as DNA, the CDR3 is TGTGCCAGCAGCTTCAGGGACACCGGGGAGCTGTTTTTT. It yields the protein CASSFRDTGELFF.

The chain joins TRBV29-1 to TRBJ2-5; D call uncertain. Germline CDR1 and CDR2: SQVTM and ANQGSEA. The germline V and J ends were trimmed by 6 bases and 2 bases, with 13 bases remaining between them. This CDR3 contains 13 residues. The CDR3 bases are TGCAGCGTCGTCTGGGCAGATCAAGAGACCCAGTACTTC. Its protein is CSVVWADQETQYF.

This chain uses TRBV19 with TRBJ1-5; a weak D match, TRBD1 (5 bases). CDR1 and CDR2 from the germline V gene are LNHDA and SQIVND (reference sequence). V was trimmed by 5 bases and J by 2 bases, leaving 16 bases between them. This CDR3 comprises 16 residues. The CDR3 is CASSRAGYYGNQPQHF. DNA of the CDR3: TGTGCCAGTAGTCGGGCAGGGTATTATGGCAATCAGCCCCAGCATTTT.

In its sample, this clone was seen once. The chain carries TRBV6-2 or TRBV6-3 and TRBJ2-2, with TRBD2 matching over 11 bases. CDR1 MNHEY and CDR2 SVGEGT come from the germline V gene. The junction had 7 bases not matched to a gene; V was cut back by 4 bases and J by 0 bases. This CDR3 is 18 amino acids long. The CDR3 is CASSSGTSGPANTGELFF. The CDR3 nucleotides are TGTGCCAGCAGTTCCGGGACTAGCGGACCTGCGAACACCGGGGAGCTGTTTTTT.

This sequence joins TRBV2 and TRBJ1-6; D is perhaps TRBD1 (5 bases). Germline-derived CDR1 and CDR2 are SNHLY and FYNNEI. Trimming left V 7 bases short and J 1 base short, with 5 bases between. The CDR3 consists of 13 residues. The CDR3 nucleotides are TGTGCCAGCAAGGGGTCCTATAATTCACCCCTCCACTTT. Its translation: CASKGSYNSPLHF.

This clone was counted ten times or more. This sequence joins TRBV10-3 and TRBJ1-3; D is undetermined. The CDR3 spans 14 residues. Trimming took off 8 bases at V and 0 bases at J, with 11 bases between the two ends. Germline lookup yields CDR1 ENHRY and CDR2 SYGVKD. CDR3 amino acids: CAIGLHSSGNTIYF. Written as DNA, the CDR3 is TGTGCCATCGGGCTTCATAGCTCTGGAAACACCATATATTTT.